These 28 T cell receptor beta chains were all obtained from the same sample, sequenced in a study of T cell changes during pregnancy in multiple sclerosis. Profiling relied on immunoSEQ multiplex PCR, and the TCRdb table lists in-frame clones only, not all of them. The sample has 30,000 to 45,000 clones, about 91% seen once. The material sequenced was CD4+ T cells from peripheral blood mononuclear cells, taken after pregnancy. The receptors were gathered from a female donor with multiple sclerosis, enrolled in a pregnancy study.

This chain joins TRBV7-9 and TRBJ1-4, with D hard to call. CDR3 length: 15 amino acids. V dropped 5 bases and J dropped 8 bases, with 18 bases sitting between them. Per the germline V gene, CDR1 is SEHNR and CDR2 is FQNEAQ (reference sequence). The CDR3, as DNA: TGTGCCAGCAGCCTCGGGGTTACCATCGGGGAAAAACTGTTTTTT. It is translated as CASSLGVTIGEKLFF.

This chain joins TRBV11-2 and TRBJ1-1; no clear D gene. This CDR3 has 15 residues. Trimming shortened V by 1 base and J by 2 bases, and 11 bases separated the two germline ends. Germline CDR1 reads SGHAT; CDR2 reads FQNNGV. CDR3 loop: CASSLAHYSNTEAFF. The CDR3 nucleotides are TGTGCCAGCAGCTTAGCGCACTATTCCAACACTGAAGCTTTCTTT.

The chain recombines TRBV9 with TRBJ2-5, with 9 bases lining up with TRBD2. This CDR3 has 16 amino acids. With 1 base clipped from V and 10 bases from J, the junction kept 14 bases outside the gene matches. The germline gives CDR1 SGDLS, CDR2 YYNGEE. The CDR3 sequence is CASSVLAGGPGEYQYF. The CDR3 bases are TGTGCCAGCAGCGTACTTGCGGGGGGGCCCGGAGAGTACCAGTACTTC.

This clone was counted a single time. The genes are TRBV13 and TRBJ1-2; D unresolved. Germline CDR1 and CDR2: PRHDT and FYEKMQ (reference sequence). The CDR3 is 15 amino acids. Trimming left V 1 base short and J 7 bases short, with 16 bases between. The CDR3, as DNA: TGTGCCAGCAGCTTAGCAGGCCCTGTCGGTGCTGGCTACACCTTC. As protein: CASSLAGPVGAGYTF.

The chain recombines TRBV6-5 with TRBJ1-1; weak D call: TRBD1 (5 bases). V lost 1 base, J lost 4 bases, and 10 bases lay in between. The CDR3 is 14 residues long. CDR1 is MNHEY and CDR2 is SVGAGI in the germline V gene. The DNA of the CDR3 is TGTGCCAGCAGTTACTACAGGACCACCACTGAAGCTTTCTTT. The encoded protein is CASSYYRTTTEAFF.

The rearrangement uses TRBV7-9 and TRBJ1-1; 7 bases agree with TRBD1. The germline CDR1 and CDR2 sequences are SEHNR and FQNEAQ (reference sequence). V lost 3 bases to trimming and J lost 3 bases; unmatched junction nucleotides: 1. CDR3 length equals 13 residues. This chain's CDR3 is CASSLTGYTEAFF. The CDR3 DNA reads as TGTGCCAGCAGCTTGACAGGGTACACTGAAGCTTTCTTT.

The DNA of the CDR3 is TGTGCCAGCTCACCAACACAGGGGAACAATGAGCAGTTCTTC. Its protein is CASSPTQGNNEQFF. The chain couples TRBV18 to TRBJ2-1; TRBD1 matches 7 bases. The junction had 3 bases not matched to a gene; V was cut back by 2 bases and J by 5 bases. This CDR3 is 14 amino acids long. Germline V gene data show CDR1 as KGHSH and CDR2 as LQKENI.

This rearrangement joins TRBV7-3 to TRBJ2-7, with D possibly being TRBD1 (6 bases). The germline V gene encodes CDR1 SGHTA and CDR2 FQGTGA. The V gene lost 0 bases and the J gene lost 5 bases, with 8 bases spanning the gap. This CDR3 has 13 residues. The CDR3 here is CASSLTDRHEQYF. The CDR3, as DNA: TGTGCCAGCAGCTTAACGGACAGACACGAGCAGTACTTC.

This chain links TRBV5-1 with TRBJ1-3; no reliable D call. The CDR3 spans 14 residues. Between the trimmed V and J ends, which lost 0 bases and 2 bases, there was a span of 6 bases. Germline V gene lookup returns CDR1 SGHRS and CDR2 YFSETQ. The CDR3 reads CASSLGGPGNTIYF. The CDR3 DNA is TGCGCCAGCAGCTTGGGAGGGCCTGGAAACACCATATATTTT.

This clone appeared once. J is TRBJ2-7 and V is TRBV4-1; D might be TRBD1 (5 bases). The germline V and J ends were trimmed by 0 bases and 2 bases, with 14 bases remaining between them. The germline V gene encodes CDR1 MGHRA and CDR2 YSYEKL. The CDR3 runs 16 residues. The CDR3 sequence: CASSQDPSTGAYEQYF. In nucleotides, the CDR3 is TGCGCCAGCAGCCAAGACCCCTCTACAGGCGCCTACGAGCAGTACTTC.

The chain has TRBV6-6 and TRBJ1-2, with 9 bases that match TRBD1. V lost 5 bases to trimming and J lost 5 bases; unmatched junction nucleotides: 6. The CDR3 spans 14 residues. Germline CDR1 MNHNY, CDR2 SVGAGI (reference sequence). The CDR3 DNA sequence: TGTGCCAGCAGTCTAGACAGGGGGATTTATGGCTACACCTTC. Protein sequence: CASSLDRGIYGYTF.

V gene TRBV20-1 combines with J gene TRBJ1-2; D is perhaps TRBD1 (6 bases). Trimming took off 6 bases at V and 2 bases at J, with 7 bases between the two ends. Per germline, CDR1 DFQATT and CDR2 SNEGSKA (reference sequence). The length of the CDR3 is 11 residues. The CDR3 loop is CSATGNYGYTF. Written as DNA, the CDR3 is TGCAGTGCAACAGGGAACTATGGCTACACCTTC.

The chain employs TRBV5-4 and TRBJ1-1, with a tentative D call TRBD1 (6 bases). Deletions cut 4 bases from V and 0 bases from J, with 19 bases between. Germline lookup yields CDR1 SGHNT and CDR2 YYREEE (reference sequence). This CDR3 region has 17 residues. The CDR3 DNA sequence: TGTGCCAGCAGCCGCCCTGATAAGGGACACTTGAACACTGAAGCTTTCTTT. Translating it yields CASSRPDKGHLNTEAFF.

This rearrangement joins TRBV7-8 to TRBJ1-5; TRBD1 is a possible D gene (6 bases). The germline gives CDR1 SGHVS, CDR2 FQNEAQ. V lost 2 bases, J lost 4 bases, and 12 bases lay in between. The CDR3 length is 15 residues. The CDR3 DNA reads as TGTGCCAGCAGCTTAAAGGGGGTGATGAATCAGCCCCAGCATTTT. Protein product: CASSLKGVMNQPQHF.

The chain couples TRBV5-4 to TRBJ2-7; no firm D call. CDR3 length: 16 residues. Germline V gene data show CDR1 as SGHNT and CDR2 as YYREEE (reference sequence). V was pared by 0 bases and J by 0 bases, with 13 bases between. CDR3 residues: CASSLAGAPVSYEQYF. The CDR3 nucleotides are TGTGCCAGCAGCTTGGCCGGAGCCCCAGTCTCCTACGAGCAGTACTTC.

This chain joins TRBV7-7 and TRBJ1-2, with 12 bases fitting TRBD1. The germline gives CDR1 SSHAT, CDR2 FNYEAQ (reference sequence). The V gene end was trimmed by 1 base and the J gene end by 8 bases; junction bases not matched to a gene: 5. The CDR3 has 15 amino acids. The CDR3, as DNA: TGTGCCAGCAGCTTAGGGGACAGGGGGCTGAAGGGCTACACCTTC. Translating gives CASSLGDRGLKGYTF.

In nucleotides, the CDR3 is TGTGCCAGCCGGATGAGCCTGCGGGCAGGGGACAATTCACCCCTCCACTTT. Encoded protein: CASRMSLRAGDNSPLHF. The gene calls are TRBV19 and TRBJ1-6; the D gene is possibly TRBD1 (6 bases). V gave up 9 bases and J gave up 7 bases, with 25 bases separating them. The CDR3 consists of 17 residues. Germline lookup yields CDR1 LNHDA and CDR2 SQIVND (reference sequence).

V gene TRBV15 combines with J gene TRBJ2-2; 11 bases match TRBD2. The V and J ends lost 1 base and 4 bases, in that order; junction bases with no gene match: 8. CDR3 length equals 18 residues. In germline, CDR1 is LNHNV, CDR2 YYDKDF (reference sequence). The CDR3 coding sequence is TGTGCCACCAGCAGAGTTACCTTCGGACTAGCGGGCACCGGGGAGCTGTTTTTT. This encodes CATSRVTFGLAGTGELFF. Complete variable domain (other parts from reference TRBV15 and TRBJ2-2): DAMVIQNPRYQVTQFGKPVTLSCSQTLNHNVMYWYQQKSSQAPKLLFHYYDKDFNNEADTPDNFQSRRPNTSFCFLDIRSPGLGDTAMYLCATSRVTFGLAGTGELFFGEGSRLTVL.

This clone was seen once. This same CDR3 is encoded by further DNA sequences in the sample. The CDR3 nucleotides read TGTGCCAGCTCACCGGGACAGGGGGCTAACTATGGCTACACCTTC. It translates to CASSPGQGANYGYTF. The chain has TRBV18 and TRBJ1-2; 11 bases agree with TRBD1. Trimming took 3 bases from V and 0 from J; bases not matched to a gene: 0. From germline, CDR1 is KGHSH and CDR2 LQKENI. This CDR3 is 15 amino acids long.

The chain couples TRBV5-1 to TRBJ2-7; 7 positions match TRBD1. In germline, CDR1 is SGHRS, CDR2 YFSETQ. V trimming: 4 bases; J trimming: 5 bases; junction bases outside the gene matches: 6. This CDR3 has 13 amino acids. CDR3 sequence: CASSPQGLNEQYF. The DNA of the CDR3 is TGCGCCAGCAGCCCACAGGGGCTCAACGAGCAGTACTTC.

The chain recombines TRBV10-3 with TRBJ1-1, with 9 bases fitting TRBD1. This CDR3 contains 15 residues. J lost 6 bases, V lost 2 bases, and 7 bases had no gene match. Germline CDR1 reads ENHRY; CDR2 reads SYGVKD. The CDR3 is CAISESTGGLAEAFF. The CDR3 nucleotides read TGTGCCATCAGTGAGAGTACAGGGGGCCTAGCTGAAGCTTTCTTT.

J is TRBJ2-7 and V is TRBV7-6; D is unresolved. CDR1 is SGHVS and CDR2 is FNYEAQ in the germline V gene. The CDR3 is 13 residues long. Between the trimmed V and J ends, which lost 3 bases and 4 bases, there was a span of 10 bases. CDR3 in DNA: TGTGCCAGCAGCTTGTCCGAGATATACGAGCAGTACTTC. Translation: CASSLSEIYEQYF. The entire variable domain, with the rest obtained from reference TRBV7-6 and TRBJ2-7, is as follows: GAGVSQSPRYKVTKRGQDVALRCDPISGHVSLYWYRQALGQGPEFLTYFNYEAQQDKSGLPNDRFSAERPEGSISTLTIQRTEQRDSAMYRCASSLSEIYEQYFGPGTRLTVT.

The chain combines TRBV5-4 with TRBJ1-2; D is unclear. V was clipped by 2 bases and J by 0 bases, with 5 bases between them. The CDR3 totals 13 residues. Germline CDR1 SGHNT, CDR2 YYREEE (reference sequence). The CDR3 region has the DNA TGTGCCAGCAGCTTCGAGACTAACTATGGCTACACCTTC. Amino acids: CASSFETNYGYTF. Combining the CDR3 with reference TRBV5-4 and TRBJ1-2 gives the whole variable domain ETGVTQSPTHLIKTRGQQVTLRCSSQSGHNTVSWYQQALGQGPQFIFQYYREEENGRGNFPPRFSGLQFPNYSSELNVNALELDDSALYLCASSFETNYGYTFGSGTRLTVV.

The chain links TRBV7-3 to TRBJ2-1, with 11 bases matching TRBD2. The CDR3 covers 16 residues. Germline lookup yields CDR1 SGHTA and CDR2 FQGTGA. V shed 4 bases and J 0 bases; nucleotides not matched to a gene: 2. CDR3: CASSSSGGPSYNEQFF. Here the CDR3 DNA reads TGTGCCAGCAGCTCTAGCGGGGGGCCCTCCTACAATGAGCAGTTCTTC.

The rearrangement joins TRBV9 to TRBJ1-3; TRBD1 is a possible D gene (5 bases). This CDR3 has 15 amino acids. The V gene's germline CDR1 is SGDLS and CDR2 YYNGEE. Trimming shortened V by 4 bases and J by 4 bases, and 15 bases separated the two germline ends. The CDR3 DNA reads TGTGCCAGCAGCCCCACCGGGGGGGAAGGAAACACCATATATTTT. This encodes CASSPTGGEGNTIYF.

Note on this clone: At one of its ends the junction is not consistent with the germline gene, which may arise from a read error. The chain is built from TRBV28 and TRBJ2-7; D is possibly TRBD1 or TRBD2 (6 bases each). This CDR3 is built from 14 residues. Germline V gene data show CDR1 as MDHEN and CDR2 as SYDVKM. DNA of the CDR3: TGTGCCAGCAATTTAGGGGGGAGCTCCTACGAGCAGTACTTC. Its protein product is CASNLGGSSYEQYF.

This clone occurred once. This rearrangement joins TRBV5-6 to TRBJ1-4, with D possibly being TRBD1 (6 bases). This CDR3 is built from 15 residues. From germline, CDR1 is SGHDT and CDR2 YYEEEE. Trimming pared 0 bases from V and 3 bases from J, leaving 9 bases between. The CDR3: CASSLGGGPNEKLFF. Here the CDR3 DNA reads TGTGCCAGCAGCTTGGGCGGGGGCCCTAATGAAAAACTGTTTTTT.

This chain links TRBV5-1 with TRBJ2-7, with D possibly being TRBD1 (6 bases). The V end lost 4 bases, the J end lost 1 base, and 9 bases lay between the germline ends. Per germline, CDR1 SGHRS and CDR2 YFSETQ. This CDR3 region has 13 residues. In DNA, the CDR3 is TGCGCCAGCAGCGGACAGCTTTCCTACGAGCAGTACTTC. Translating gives CASSGQLSYEQYF.